In its sample, the clone carrying this T cell receptor beta chain was seen many times. As yet, its antigen is unknown. From germline, CDR1 is SNHLY and CDR2 FYNNEI. Between the trimmed V and J ends, which lost 3 bases and 4 bases, there was a span of 12 bases. The CDR3 is 14 amino acids. Authors of the study amplified TCR beta CDR3 regions from RNA transcripts. Using the HTBI primer set, a first-round RT-PCR was run on the TCR CDR3. TCRdb independently ran MiXCR on the multiplex PCR reads; one entry per CDR3 protein. In the table there are 330,000 or so distinct CDR3 sequences, approximately 18% of which are singletons. These data come from a study of T cells in Graves' hyperthyroidism and ophthalmopathy. In the study overall: Specimen type is peripheral blood, collected at initial diagnosis prior to any treatment. Study-level points and caveats: The model identified upcoming ophthalmopathy a median around 6 months ahead of onset.

V gene TRBV2 combines with J gene TRBJ1-1, with a tentative D call TRBD1 (5 bases). The sequenced material came from blood. This TCR came from a man aged 45-60 years with Graves' ophthalmopathy. This CDR3 reads CASSEGLRGTEAFF. The CDR3, as DNA: TGTGCCAGCAGTGAGGGACTAAGGGGCACTGAAGCTTTCTTT.